Presented here are 11 T cell receptor beta chains from one specimen sequenced in a study of naive CD8 T cells in extremely preterm neonates. Deliveries were elective term cesareans at about 35-41 weeks, with no labor or membrane rupture. TCRdb keeps only in-frame clones here, not all; method: immunoSEQ multiplex PCR. The table records under 9,500 clones, 92% of them present only once. The sample comprised naive CD8+ T cells from cord blood. The receptors stem from a newborn in good health.

The chain links TRBV20-1 to TRBJ2-3; D unclear. The length of the CDR3 is 10 residues. CDR1 and CDR2 (germline): DFQATT, SNEGSKA (reference sequence). V lost 2 bases and J 12 bases, leaving 9 bases between the germline ends. The CDR3 sequence is CSARLRAQYF. CDR3 bases: TGCAGTGCTAGACTCCGAGCCCAGTATTTT.

This rearrangement joins TRBV5-1 to TRBJ2-1; 7 nucleotides agree with TRBD2. J gave up 4 bases and V 0 bases, and 10 bases lay outside the gene matches. This CDR3 spans 17 amino acids. Germline V gives CDR1 SGHRS, CDR2 YFSETQ. CDR3 DNA: TGCGCCAGCAGCTTGGCCCCTCGGGAGGCCCATTACAATGAGCAGTTCTTC. This gives the protein CASSLAPREAHYNEQFF. The whole variable domain, filled in from reference TRBV5-1 and TRBJ2-1, reads KAGVTQTPRYLIKTRGQQVTLSCSPISGHRSVSWYQQTPGQGLQFLFEYFSETQRNKGNFPGRFSGRQFSNSRSEMNVSTLELGDSALYLCASSLAPREAHYNEQFFGPGTRLTVL.

This clone was found once. The chain recombines TRBV10-1 with TRBJ2-1; 9 positions match TRBD2. Germline V lookup: CDR1 WNHNN, CDR2 SYGVQD (reference sequence). The CDR3 consists of 14 residues. V was pared by 10 bases and J by 1 base, with 5 bases of the junction left unmatched. The CDR3, as DNA: TGCGCCACTGCAGCGGGAGGTTCCTACAATGAGCAGTTCTTC. It translates to CATAAGGSYNEQFF.

V is TRBV30 and J is TRBJ2-3, with D maybe TRBD1 (5 bases). Germline V gives CDR1 GTSNPN, CDR2 SVGIG (reference sequence). This CDR3 has 14 residues. V was pared by 0 bases and J by 2 bases, with 9 bases between. The CDR3 nucleotides are TGTGCCTGGAGTGTACAGGTTCACACAGATACGCAGTATTTT. This gives the protein CAWSVQVHTDTQYF. Supplemented by reference TRBV30 and TRBJ2-3, the full variable domain reads SQTIHQWPATLVQPVGSPLSLECTVEGTSNPNLYWYRQAAGRGLQLLFYSVGIGQISSEVPQNLSASRPQDRQFILSSKKLLLSDSGFYLCAWSVQVHTDTQYFGPGTRLTVL.

This rearrangement joins TRBV27 to TRBJ1-2; maybe TRBD1 (5 bases). The CDR3 has 13 amino acids. The V gene lost 2 bases and the J gene lost 1 base, with 5 bases spanning the gap. Looked up from germline, CDR1 is MNHEY and CDR2 is SMNVEV (reference sequence). This CDR3 reads CASSLQGNYGYTF. Written as DNA, the CDR3 is TGTGCCAGCAGTTTACAGGGTAACTATGGCTACACCTTC.

This rearrangement joins TRBV6-1 to TRBJ1-1; 9 bases line up with TRBD1. The CDR3 has 15 residues. CDR1 and CDR2 (germline): MNHNS, SASEGT. Trimming at V came to 6 bases and at J to 9 bases, leaving 14 bases not matched to a gene. For the CDR3, the DNA is TGTGCCAGCAGCGACTGGGACAGGGAGGGGATGAAAGCTTTCTTT. This sequence encodes CASSDWDREGMKAFF.

CDR3 nucleotide sequence: TGTGCCTGGAGTCGTAGCGGCACAGATACGCAGTATTTT. This encodes CAWSRSGTDTQYF. This chain connects TRBV30 to TRBJ2-3, with TRBD2 as a possible D gene (5 bases). V was trimmed by 2 bases and J by 1 base, leaving 7 bases between them. This CDR3 contains 13 residues. Germline V CDR1 and CDR2: GTSNPN, SVGIG (reference sequence).

This clone showed up just once. The genes are TRBV27 and TRBJ1-2; 9 nucleotides line up with TRBD1. This CDR3 spans 13 amino acids. Germline values: CDR1 MNHEY, CDR2 SMNVEV (reference sequence). V lost 3 bases to trimming and J lost 8 bases; unmatched junction nucleotides: 4. The CDR3 loop is CASSLHRGQGYTF. The CDR3 DNA sequence: TGTGCCAGCAGTTTGCACAGGGGGCAAGGCTACACCTTC.

This rearrangement joins TRBV7-9 to TRBJ2-7, with D unresolved. CDR1 and CDR2 from the germline V gene are SEHNR and FQNEAQ (reference sequence). Trimming took off 5 bases at V and 1 base at J, with 3 bases between the two ends. The length of the CDR3 is 11 residues. The CDR3: CASSPSYEQYF. DNA for the CDR3: TGTGCCAGCAGCCCTTCCTACGAGCAGTACTTC. The full variable domain, rest sourced from reference TRBV7-9 and TRBJ2-7, is DTGVSQNPRHKITKRGQNVTFRCDPISEHNRLYWYRQTLGQGPEFLTYFQNEAQLEKSRLLSDRFSAERPKGSFSTLEIQRTEQGDSAMYLCASSPSYEQYFGPGTRLTVT.

This chain links TRBV30 with TRBJ1-1; perhaps TRBD1 as D (5 bases). The V end was cut by 7 bases, the J end by 3 bases, with 12 bases between. Germline-derived CDR1 and CDR2 are GTSNPN and SVGIG (reference sequence). The CDR3 totals 12 residues. The CDR3 DNA reads as TGTGCCTTTAACGGGGGGGACACTGAAGCTTTCTTT. This translates into CAFNGGDTEAFF.

The rearrangement links TRBV27 to TRBJ2-5, with D tentatively TRBD2 (6 bases). The J call may be mistaken, given a closer DNA end match to TRBJ2-7. Germline V gives CDR1 MNHEY, CDR2 SMNVEV (reference sequence). The CDR3 runs to 15 residues. The CDR3 region is CASSLSGTYVYEQYF. DNA of the CDR3: TGTGCCAGCAGTTTATCCGGGACTTACGTTTACGAGCAGTACTTC.